This TCR beta chain was captured in a study of blood T cell repertoires in COVID-19. Study in general: The samples span acute and convalescent COVID-19 from the United States, Italy and Spain.

The authors' processing: From reference gene primer amplification, estimates of nucleated cell counts were derived. This table comes from immunoSEQ multiplex PCR, and its TCRdb copy is limited to in-frame clones, with some not included. V and J calls and clone size follow that table, whereas D and trimming were derived from the DNA. The sample has 35,000 to 50,000 clones, approximately 89% seen once. CDR3 length equals 16 residues. V gave up 5 bases and J gave up 0 bases; unmatched junction bases: 4. CDR1 is SGHAT, CDR2 FQNNGV, per germline. The chain recombines TRBV11-2 with TRBJ2-1; 10 nucleotides match TRBD2. The TCR sequence derives from a woman aged 40 to 50 with acute or convalescent COVID-19. The sequencing input was peripheral blood. For the CDR3, the DNA is TGTGCCAGCAGCCTACTAGCGGGAAACTCCTACAATGAGCAGTTCTTC. Its translation is CASSLLAGNSYNEQFF.